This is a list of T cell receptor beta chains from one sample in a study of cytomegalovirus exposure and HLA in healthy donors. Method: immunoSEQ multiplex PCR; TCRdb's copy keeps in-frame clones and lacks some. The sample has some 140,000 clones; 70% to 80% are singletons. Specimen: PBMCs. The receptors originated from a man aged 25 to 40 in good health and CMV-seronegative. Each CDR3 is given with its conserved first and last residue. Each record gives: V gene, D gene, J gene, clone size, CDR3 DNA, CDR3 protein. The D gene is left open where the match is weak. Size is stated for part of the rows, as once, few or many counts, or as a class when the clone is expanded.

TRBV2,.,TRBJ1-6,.,TGTGCCAGCAGTGAACCCCTATCGACAGTGTATAATTCACCCCTCCACTTT,CASSEPLSTVYNSPLHF
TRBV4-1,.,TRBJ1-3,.,TGCGCCAGCAGCCAAGATCCGGCAGGATCTGGAAACACCATATATTTT,CASSQDPAGSGNTIYF
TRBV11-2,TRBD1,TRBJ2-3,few,TGTGCCAGCAGCTTAGATCTCGGACAGGGAACAGATACGCAGTATTTT,CASSLDLGQGTDTQYF
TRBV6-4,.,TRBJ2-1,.,TGTGCCAGCAGTGAGGAGAGCTACAATGAGCAGTTCTTC,CASSEESYNEQFF
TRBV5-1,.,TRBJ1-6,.,TGCGCCAGCAGCTTGGGTCTCGGGTCACCCCTCAACTTT,CASSLGLGSPLNF
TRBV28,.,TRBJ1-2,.,TGTGCCAGCAGTTTCAGTGGCAACTATGGCTACACCTTC,CASSFSGNYGYTF
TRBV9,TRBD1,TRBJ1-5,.,TGTGCCAGCAGCGCGGGACAGTCAAATCAGCCCCAGCATTTT,CASSAGQSNQPQHF
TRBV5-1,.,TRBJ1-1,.,TGCGCCACCTCCGAGGGAATGAACACTGAAGCTTTCTTT,CATSEGMNTEAFF
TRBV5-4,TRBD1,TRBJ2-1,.,TGTGCCAGCAGCTTGCCGGGACAGAGCTCCTACAATGAGCAGTTCTTC,CASSLPGQSSYNEQFF
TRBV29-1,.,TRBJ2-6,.,TGCAGCGTTCGCAATGAGGGAACCGGGGCCAACGTCCTGACTTTC,CSVRNEGTGANVLTF
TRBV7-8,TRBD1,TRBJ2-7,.,TGTGCCAGCAGCTTAACTTATAAACAGGGGGCGCGGAGGGACGAGCAGTACTTC,CASSLTYKQGARRDEQYF
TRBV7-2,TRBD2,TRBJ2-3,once,TGTGCCAGCAGCCGATCTACGGGAGGAGATACGCAGTATTTT,CASSRSTGGDTQYF
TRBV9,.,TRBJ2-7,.,TGTGCCAGCAGCCCTAGGGAGATCGGCGAGCAGTACTTC,CASSPREIGEQYF
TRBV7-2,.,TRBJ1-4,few,TGTGCCAGCAGCTTAGCCAGGACACTTCATGAAAAACTGTTTTTT,CASSLARTLHEKLFF
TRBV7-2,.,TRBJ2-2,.,TGTGCCAGCAGCTTAGCCCGGGTAACCGGGGAGCTGTTTTTT,CASSLARVTGELFF
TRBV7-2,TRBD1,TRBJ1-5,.,TGTGCCAGCAGCTTAGCGGGCCAGGGGGCTGGCAATCAGCCCCAGCATTTT,CASSLAGQGAGNQPQHF
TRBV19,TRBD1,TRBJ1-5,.,TGTGCCAGTAGTATATCCCGGGACAGCTATCAGCCCCAGCATTTT,CASSISRDSYQPQHF
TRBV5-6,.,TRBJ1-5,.,TGTGCCAGCAGCTTGTCGGCAGGGAGGGGCCTAGGGCAGCCCCAGCATTTT,CASSLSAGRGLGQPQHF
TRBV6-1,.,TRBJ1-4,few,TGTGCCAGCAGTGAAGTGGGGGGGGAAAAACTGTTTTTT,CASSEVGGEKLFF
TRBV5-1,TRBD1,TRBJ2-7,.,TGCGCCAGTAAACCGGGACAGAACATCTACGAGCAGTACTTC,CASKPGQNIYEQYF
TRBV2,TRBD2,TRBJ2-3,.,TGTGCCAGCAGACGGGGGGGATACACAGATACGCAGTATTTT,CASRRGGYTDTQYF
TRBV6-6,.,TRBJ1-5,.,TGTGCCAGCAGTCTTAATAGCAATCAGCCCCAGCATTTT,CASSLNSNQPQHF
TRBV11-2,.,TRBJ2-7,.,TGTGCCAGCAGCCCCGCTAGCTCCTACGAGCAGTACTTC,CASSPASSYEQYF
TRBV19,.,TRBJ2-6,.,TGTGCCAGTAGTATCGGGTCGAGGGTCTCCTCTGGGGCCAACGTCCTGACTTTC,CASSIGSRVSSGANVLTF
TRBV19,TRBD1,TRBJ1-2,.,TGTGCCAGTAGTATAGGCTCTGGGACAGGGAAGGGCTACACCTTC,CASSIGSGTGKGYTF
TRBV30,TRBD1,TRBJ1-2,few,TGTGCCTGGAGTGCGACAGGGTCGGATGGCTACACCTTC,CAWSATGSDGYTF
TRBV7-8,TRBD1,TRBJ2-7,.,TGTGCCAGCAGCCCCGGGACAGCGGACGAGCAGTACTTC,CASSPGTADEQYF
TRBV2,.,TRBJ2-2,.,TGTGCCAGCAGTCGTGAAGACAGCACCGGGGAGCTGTTTTTT,CASSREDSTGELFF
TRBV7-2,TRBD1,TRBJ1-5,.,TGTGCCAGCAGCGATAGACAGGGGCGGGTACAGCCCCAGCATTTT,CASSDRQGRVQPQHF
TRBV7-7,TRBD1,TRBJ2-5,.,TGTGCCAGCAGCCAGTCCCGGGACAGGGGCTTTTCCCAAGAGACCCAGTACTTC,CASSQSRDRGFSQETQYF
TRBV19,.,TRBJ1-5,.,TGTGCCAGTAGTATTACCCCAGGGAACCAGCCCCAGCATTTT,CASSITPGNQPQHF